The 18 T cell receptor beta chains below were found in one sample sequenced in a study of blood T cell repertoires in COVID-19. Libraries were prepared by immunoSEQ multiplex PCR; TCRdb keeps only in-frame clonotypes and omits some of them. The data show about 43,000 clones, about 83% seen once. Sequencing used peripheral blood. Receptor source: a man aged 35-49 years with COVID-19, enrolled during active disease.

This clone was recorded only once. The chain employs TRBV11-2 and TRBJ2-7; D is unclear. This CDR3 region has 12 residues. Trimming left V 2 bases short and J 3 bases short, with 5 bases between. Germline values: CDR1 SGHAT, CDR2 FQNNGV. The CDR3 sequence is CASSLSGYEQYF. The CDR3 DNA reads TGTGCCAGCAGCTTATCGGGCTACGAGCAGTACTTC.

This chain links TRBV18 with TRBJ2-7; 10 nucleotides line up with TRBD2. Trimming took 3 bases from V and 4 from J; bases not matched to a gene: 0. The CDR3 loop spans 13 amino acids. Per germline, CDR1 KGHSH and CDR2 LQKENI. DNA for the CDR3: TGTGCCAGCTCACCGGGACTAGCGTACGAGCAGTACTTC. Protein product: CASSPGLAYEQYF.

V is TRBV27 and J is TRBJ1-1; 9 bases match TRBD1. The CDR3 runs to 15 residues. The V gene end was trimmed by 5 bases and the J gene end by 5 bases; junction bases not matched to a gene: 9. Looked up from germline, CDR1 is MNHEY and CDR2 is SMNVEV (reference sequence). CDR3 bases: TGTGCCAGCAGTGCCGACAGGGGGGCAGGGACTGAAGCTTTCTTT. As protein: CASSADRGAGTEAFF.

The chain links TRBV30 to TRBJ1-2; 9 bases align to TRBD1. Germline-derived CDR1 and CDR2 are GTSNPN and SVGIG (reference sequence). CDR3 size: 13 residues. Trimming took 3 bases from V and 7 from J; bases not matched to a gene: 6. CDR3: CAWRHTGGVGYTF. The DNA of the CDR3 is TGTGCCTGGAGGCATACAGGGGGCGTTGGCTACACCTTC. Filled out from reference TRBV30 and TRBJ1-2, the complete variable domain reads SQTIHQWPATLVQPVGSPLSLECTVEGTSNPNLYWYRQAAGRGLQLLFYSVGIGQISSEVPQNLSASRPQDRQFILSSKKLLLSDSGFYLCAWRHTGGVGYTFGSGTRLTVV.

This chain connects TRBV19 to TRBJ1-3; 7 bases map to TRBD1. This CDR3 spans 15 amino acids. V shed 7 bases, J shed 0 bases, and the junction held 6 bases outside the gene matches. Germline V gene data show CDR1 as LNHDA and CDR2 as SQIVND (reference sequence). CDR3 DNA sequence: TGTGCCAGTACCACGGACAGGAGCTCTGGAAACACCATATATTTT. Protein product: CASTTDRSSGNTIYF.

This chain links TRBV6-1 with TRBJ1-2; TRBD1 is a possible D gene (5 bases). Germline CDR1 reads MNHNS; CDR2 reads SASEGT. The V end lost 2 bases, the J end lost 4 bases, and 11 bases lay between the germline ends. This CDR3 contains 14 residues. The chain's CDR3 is CASSERQQGYGYTF. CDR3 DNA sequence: TGTGCCAGCAGTGAACGACAGCAGGGCTATGGCTACACCTTC.

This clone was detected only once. The CDR3 is CASSQIRTLQGGEQYF. DNA of the CDR3: TGTGCCAGCAGCCAAATCCGAACTCTACAGGGCGGCGAGCAGTACTTC. The rearrangement uses TRBV14 and TRBJ2-7; tentatively, D is TRBD1 (6 bases). The V and J ends lost 2 bases and 6 bases respectively, with 20 bases between them. The CDR3 loop spans 16 amino acids. Germline CDR1 is SGHDN and CDR2 is FVKESK. Using reference TRBV14 and TRBJ2-7 for the parts outside the CDR3, the full variable domain is EAGVTQFPSHSVIEKGQTVTLRCDPISGHDNLYWYRRVMGKEIKFLLHFVKESKQDESGMPNNRFLAERTGGTYSTLKVQPAELEDSGVYFCASSQIRTLQGGEQYFGPGTRLTVT.

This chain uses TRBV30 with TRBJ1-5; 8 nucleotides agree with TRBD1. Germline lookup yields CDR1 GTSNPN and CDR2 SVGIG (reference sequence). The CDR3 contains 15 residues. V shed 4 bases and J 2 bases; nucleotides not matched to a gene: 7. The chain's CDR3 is CAWTGQGAGNQPQHF. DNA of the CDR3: TGTGCCTGGACGGGCCAGGGGGCGGGCAATCAGCCCCAGCATTTT.

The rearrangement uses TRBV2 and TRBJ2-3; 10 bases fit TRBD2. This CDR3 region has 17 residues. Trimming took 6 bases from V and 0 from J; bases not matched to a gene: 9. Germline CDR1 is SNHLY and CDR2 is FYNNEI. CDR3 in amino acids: CASRAFGLAASTDTQYF. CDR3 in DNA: TGTGCCAGCAGAGCTTTTGGACTAGCGGCTAGCACAGATACGCAGTATTTT.

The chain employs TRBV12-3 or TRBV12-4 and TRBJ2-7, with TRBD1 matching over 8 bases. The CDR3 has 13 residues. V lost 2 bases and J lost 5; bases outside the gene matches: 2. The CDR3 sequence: CASSLNRGDEQYF. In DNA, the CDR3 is TGTGCCAGCAGTTTAAACAGGGGGGACGAGCAGTACTTC.

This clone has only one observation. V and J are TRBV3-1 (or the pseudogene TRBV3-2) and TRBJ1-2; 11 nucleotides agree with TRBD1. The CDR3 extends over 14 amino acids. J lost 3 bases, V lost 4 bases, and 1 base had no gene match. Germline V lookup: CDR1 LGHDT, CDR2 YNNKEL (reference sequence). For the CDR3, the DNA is TGTGCCAGCAGCCGGGGACAGGGGGACTATGGCTACACCTTC. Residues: CASSRGQGDYGYTF.

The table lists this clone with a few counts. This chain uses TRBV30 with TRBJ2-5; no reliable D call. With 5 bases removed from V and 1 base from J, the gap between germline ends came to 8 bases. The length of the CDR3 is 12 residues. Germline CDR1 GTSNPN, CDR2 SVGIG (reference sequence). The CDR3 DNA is TGTGCCTGGGGGCGGAGCCAAGAGACCCAGTACTTC. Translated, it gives CAWGRSQETQYF.

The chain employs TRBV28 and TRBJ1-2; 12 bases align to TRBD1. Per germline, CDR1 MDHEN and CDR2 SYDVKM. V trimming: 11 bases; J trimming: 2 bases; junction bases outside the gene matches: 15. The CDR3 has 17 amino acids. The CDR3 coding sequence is TGTGCCCTTCTACCCGGGGGACAGGGGGCCCTCAACTATGGCTACACCTTC. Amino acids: CALLPGGQGALNYGYTF.

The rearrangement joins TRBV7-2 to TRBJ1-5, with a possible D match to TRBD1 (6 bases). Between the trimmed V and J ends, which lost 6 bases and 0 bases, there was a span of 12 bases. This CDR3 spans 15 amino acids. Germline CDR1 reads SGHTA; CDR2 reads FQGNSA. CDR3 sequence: CASSSRGSSNQPQHF. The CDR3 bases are TGTGCCAGCAGTTCCAGGGGCTCTAGCAATCAGCCCCAGCATTTT.

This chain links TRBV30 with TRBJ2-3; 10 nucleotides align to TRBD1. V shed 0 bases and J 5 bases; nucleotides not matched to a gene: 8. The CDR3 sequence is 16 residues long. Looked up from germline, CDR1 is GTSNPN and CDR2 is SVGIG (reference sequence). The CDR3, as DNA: TGTGCCTGGAGTGTTGACAGGGGGCCTCTTCGAGATACGCAGTATTTT. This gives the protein CAWSVDRGPLRDTQYF.

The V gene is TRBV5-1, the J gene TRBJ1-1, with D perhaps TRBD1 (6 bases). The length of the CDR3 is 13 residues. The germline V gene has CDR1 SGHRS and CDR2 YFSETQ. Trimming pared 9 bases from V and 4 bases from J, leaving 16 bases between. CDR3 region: CATSFQGSTEAFF. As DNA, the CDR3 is TGCGCCACCTCTTTCCAGGGGAGCACTGAAGCTTTCTTT.

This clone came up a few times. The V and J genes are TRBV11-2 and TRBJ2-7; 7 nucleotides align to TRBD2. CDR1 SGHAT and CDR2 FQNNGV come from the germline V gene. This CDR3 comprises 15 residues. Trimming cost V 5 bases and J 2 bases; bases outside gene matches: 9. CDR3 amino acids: CASSVGGWDPYEQYF. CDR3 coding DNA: TGTGCCAGCAGCGTGGGGGGGTGGGATCCCTACGAGCAGTACTTC.

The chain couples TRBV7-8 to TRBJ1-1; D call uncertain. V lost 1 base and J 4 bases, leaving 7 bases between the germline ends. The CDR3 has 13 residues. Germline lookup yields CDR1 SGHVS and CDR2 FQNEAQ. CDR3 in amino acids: CASSLDSGTEAFF. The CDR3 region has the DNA TGTGCCAGCAGCTTAGATTCGGGCACTGAAGCTTTCTTT.